One and the same sample provided the 4 T cell receptor beta chains below, sequenced in a study of blood T cell repertoires in COVID-19. Assay used: immunoSEQ multiplex PCR; TCRdb lists only in-frame clones, some missing. Of about 250,000 clones listed, roughly 90% were seen once; the top ten hold roughly 0.8%. The specimen was peripheral blood. Every receptor here comes from a man aged 25 to 40 with acute or convalescent COVID-19.

This chain joins TRBV7-3 and TRBJ2-1; a possible D gene is TRBD1 (6 bases). CDR1 and CDR2 (germline): SGHTA, FQGTGA. V lost 4 bases and J lost 7, with 11 bases in between. This CDR3 region has 13 residues. CDR3 in amino acids: CASSSGVGNEQFF. In DNA form, the CDR3 reads TGTGCCAGCAGCTCAGGGGTGGGGAATGAGCAGTTCTTC.

The chain is built from TRBV6-5 and TRBJ2-1; 13 nucleotides agree with TRBD2. Germline V gives CDR1 MNHEY, CDR2 SVGAGI. Trimming cost V 5 bases and J 10 bases; bases outside gene matches: 8. The CDR3 loop spans 15 amino acids. The DNA for the CDR3 is TGTGCCAGCAGTCGGGGACTAGCGGGACCCAACGAGCAGTTCTTC. This codes for CASSRGLAGPNEQFF.

V and J are TRBV5-1 and TRBJ2-1, with 8 nucleotides matching TRBD2. Per the germline V gene, CDR1 is SGHRS and CDR2 is YFSETQ. With 4 bases clipped from V and 4 bases from J, the junction kept 7 bases outside the gene matches. The CDR3 contains 15 residues. The CDR3 loop reads CASSRTGTSYNEQFF. The CDR3 region has the DNA TGCGCCAGCAGCAGAACCGGGACTAGTTACAATGAGCAGTTCTTC.

This chain links TRBV13 with TRBJ2-3, with a possible D match to TRBD2 (5 bases). The CDR3 is made up of 14 amino acids. Germline loops: CDR1 PRHDT, CDR2 FYEKMQ (reference sequence). V dropped 5 bases and J dropped 8 bases, with 17 bases sitting between them. The CDR3 coding sequence is TGTGCCAGCAGCCGACTCCAGCAGGCGGGTACGCAGTATTTT. Residues: CASSRLQQAGTQYF.